The present entry profiles one T cell receptor beta chain with its context. The source of the sample is a study of blood T cell repertoires in COVID-19. The wider study: From T cells, B-cell-depleted T cells, or PBMCs came the material, which was cDNA or gDNA.

Using immunoSEQ multiplex PCR, the repertoire was profiled, and TCRdb retains in-frame clones only, with some absent. Among 100,000 to 150,000 clones listed, about 79% were seen once. V gave up 6 bases and J gave up 8 bases; unmatched junction bases: 8. The CDR3 runs 15 residues. The germline V gene encodes CDR1 SNHLY and CDR2 FYNNEI. This chain connects TRBV2 to TRBJ2-1, with 12 positions matching TRBD1. Sequencing was done on a sample of peripheral blood. This TCR was recovered from a middle-aged man with active or convalescent COVID-19. The CDR3 sequence is CASRPGTGGLDEQFF. The CDR3 nucleotides read TGTGCCAGCAGACCCGGGACAGGGGGCTTGGATGAGCAGTTCTTC.